This TCR beta chain is from a study of shared clonotypes between healthy human individuals. A remark on this clone: Its antigen is as yet unknown.

Each subset's genomic DNA was split evenly across several immunoSEQ plates. TCRdb's copy holds only in-frame clones and misses some; the assay was immunoSEQ multiplex PCR. The sample carries 1 million to 1.2 million clones, 77% recorded once. Germline V gene lookup returns CDR1 SGHTA and CDR2 FQGNSA. CDR3 length equals 12 residues. V was pared by 2 bases and J by 8 bases, with 9 bases between. Findings of the study overall: Memory subsets generally showed lower estimated richness than naive subsets.

The chain recombines TRBV7-2 with TRBJ1-2; a weak D match, TRBD1 (6 bases). Sequenced material: memory CD4+ T cells from PBMCs. The subset here: CD45RA-negative fraction. This receptor was obtained from a man aged 18 to 35 in good health. Some clones in this sample may be carry-over from other donors' samples. The CDR3 bases are TGTGCCAGCAGCTTAACAGGGCGCGGCTACACCTTC. It translates to CASSLTGRGYTF.